This entry concerns a single T cell receptor beta chain. TCRdb keeps only in-frame clones here, not all; method: immunoSEQ multiplex PCR. The sample consists of 200,000 to 250,000 clones, roughly 85% of them appearing once. This sample is drawn from a study of blood T cell repertoires in COVID-19. Study information: Acute and convalescent COVID-19 samples came from the United States, Italy and Spain.

The TCR comes from a woman aged 70-85 years with active or convalescent COVID-19. What was sequenced was peripheral blood.

DNA of the CDR3: TGTGCCAGCAGCCAAGACCGTCGGGTTGCAGCTTTCTTT. This encodes CASSQDRRVAAFF. The chain uses TRBV3-1 (or the pseudogene TRBV3-2) and TRBJ1-1; D unclear. There are 13 residues in the CDR3. Germline V CDR1 and CDR2: LGHDT, YNNKEL (reference sequence). V was shortened by 0 bases and J by 10 bases, with 12 bases between the two germline ends.